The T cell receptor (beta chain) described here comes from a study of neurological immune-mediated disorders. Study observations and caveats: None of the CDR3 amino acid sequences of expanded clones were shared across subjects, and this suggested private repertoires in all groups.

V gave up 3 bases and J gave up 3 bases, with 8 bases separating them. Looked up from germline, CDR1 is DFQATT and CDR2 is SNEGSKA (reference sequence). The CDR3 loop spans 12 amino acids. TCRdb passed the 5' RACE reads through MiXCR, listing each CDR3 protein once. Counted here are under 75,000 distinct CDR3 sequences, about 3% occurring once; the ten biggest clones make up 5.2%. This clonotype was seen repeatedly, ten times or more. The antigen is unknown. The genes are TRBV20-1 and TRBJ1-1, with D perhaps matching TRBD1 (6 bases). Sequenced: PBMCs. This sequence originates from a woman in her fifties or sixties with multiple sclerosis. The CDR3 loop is CSASRGYTEAFF. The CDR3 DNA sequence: TGCAGTGCTAGTAGGGGGTACACTGAAGCTTTCTTT.